This T cell receptor beta chain was captured in a study of T cells in Graves' hyperthyroidism and ophthalmopathy. Orbital computed tomography, thyroid ultrasound, serum thyroxine and TRAb, and clinical symptoms together informed the diagnoses. The CDR3 contains 16 residues. CDR1 and CDR2 from the germline V gene are SGHNT and YYREEE (reference sequence). The V and J ends lost 4 bases and 0 bases respectively, with 13 bases between them. A few counts support this clonotype. The investigators amplified TCR beta CDR3 regions from RNA transcripts. TCR CDR3 regions were first amplified by RT-PCR with HTBI primers. TCRdb re-called the multiplex PCR reads through MiXCR, storing one row per CDR3 protein. The table records roughly 840,000 distinct CDR3 sequences, approximately 40% of them present only once.

The chain couples TRBV5-4 to TRBJ1-4; no clear D gene. This receptor was obtained from a man between 18 and 29 years old with Graves' hyperthyroidism. Sequences were obtained from blood. The CDR3 spells CASSNQTTPTNEKLFF. The CDR3 bases are TGTGCCAGCAGCAACCAAACGACTCCAACTAATGAAAAACTGTTTTTT.